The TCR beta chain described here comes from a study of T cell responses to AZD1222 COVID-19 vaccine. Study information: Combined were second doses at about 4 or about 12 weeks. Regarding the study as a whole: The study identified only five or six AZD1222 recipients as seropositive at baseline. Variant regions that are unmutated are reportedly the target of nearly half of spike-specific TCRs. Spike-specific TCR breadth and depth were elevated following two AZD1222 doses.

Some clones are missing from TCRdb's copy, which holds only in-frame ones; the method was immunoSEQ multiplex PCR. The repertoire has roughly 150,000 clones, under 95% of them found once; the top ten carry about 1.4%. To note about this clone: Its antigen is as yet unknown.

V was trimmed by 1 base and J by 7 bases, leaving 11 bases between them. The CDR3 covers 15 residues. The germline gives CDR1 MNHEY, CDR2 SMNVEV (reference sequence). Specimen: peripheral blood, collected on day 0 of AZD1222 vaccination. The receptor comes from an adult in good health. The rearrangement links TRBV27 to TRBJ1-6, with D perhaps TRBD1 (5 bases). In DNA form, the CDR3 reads TGTGCCAGCAGTTTATTAGACAGAAGAAATTCACCCCTCCACTTT. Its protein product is CASSLLDRRNSPLHF.